The present T cell receptor beta chain was sequenced within a study of OX40 agonist ivuxolimab in advanced cancers. About the research overall: A partial response was reached by three patients: one with hepatocellular carcinoma and two with cutaneous melanoma.

CDR1 MNHNY and CDR2 SVGAGI come from the germline V gene (reference sequence). The CDR3 consists of 13 residues. V gave up 5 bases and J gave up 5 bases; unmatched junction bases: 3. Clones were sequenced by immunoSEQ multiplex PCR, and TCRdb holds only the in-frame ones, with some missing. The table includes roughly 79,000 clones, approximately 90% detected once. This clonotype originated in an adult with an advanced solid tumor such as melanoma, head and neck, liver or kidney cancer. The chain recombines TRBV6-6 with TRBJ1-5; TRBD1 agrees at 7 bases. This sample comprised CD4+ or CD8+ T cells sorted from blood, obtained in a trial of the OX40 agonist ivuxolimab. The CDR3 region is CASSPGTDQPQHF. CDR3 nucleotides: TGTGCCAGCAGTCCGGGGACAGATCAGCCCCAGCATTTT.